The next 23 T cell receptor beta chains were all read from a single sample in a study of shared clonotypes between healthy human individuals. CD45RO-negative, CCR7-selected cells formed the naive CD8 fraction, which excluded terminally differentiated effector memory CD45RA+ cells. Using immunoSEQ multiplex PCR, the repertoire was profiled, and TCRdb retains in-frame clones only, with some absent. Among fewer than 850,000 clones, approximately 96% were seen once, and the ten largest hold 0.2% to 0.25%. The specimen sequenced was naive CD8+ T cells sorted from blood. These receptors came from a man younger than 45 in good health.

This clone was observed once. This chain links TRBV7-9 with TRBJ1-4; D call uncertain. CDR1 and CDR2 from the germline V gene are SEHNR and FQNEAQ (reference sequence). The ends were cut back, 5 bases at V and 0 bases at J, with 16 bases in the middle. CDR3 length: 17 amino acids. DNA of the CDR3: TGTGCCAGCAGCCTGAGAGCAGACTGGGCAACTAATGAAAAACTGTTTTTT. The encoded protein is CASSLRADWATNEKLFF.

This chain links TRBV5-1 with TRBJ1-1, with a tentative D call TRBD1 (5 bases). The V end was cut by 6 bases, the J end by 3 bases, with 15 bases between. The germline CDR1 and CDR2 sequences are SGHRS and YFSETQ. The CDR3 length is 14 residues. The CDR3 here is CASMPGLGDTEAFF. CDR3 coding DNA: TGCGCCAGCATGCCGGGACTTGGTGACACTGAAGCTTTCTTT.

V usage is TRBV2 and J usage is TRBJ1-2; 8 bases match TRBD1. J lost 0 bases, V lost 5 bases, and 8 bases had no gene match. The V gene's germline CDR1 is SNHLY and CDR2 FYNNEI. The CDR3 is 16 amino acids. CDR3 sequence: CASSSRYRGSNYGYTF. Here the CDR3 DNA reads TGTGCCAGCAGTTCCCGTTACAGGGGGTCTAACTATGGCTACACCTTC.

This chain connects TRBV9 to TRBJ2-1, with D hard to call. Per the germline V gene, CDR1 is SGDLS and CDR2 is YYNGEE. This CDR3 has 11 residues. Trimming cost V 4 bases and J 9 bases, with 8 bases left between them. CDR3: CASSPLGEQFF. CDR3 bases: TGTGCCAGCAGCCCCCTCGGTGAGCAGTTCTTC. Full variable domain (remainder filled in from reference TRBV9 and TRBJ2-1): DSGVTQTPKHLITATGQRVTLRCSPRSGDLSVYWYQQSLDQGLQFLIQYYNGEERAKGNILERFSAQQFPDLHSELNLSSLELGDSALYFCASSPLGEQFFGPGTRLTVL.

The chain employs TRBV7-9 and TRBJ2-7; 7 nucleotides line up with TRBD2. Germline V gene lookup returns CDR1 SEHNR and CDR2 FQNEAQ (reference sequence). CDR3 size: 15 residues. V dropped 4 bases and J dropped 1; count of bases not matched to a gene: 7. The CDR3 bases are TGTGCCAGCAGCTACTCCGGGACTATATCCTACGAGCAGTACTTC. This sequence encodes CASSYSGTISYEQYF.

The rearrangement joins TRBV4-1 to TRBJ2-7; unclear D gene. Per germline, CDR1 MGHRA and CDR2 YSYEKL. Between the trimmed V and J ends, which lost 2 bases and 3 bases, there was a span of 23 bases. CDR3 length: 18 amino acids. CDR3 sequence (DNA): TGCGCCAGCAGCCAATTCCCCCCTCCTGCTAGATCGGGCTACGAGCAGTACTTC. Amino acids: CASSQFPPPARSGYEQYF.

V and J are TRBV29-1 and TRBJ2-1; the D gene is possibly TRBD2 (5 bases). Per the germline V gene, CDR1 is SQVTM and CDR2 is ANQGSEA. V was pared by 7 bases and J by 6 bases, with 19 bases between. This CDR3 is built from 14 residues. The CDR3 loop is CSAVGQRTFNEQFF. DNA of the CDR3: TGCAGCGCCGTCGGGCAGCGGACGTTCAATGAGCAGTTCTTC.

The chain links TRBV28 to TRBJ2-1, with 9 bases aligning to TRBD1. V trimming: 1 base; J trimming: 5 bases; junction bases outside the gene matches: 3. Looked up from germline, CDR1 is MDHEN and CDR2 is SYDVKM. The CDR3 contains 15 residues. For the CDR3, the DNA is TGTGCCAGCAGTTTATCTGGGACAGGGAACAATGAGCAGTTCTTC. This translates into CASSLSGTGNNEQFF.

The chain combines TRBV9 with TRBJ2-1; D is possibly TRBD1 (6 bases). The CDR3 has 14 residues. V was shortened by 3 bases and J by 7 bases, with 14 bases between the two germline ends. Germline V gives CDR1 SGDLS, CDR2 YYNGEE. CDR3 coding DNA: TGTGCCAGCAGCGCCGAGGGGGTGGGTAATGAGCAGTTCTTC. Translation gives CASSAEGVGNEQFF.

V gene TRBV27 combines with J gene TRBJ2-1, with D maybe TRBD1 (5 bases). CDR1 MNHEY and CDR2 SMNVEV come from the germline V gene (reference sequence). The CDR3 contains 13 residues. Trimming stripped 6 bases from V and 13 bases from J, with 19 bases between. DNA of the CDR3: TGTGCCAGCAGCCCGGACACACACCGGCCCCAGTTCTTC. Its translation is CASSPDTHRPQFF.

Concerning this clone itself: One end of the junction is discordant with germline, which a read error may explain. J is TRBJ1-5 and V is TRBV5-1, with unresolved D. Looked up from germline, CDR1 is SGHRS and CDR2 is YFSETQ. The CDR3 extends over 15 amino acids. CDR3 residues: CASSLALGGNHPQHF. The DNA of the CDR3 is TGCGCCAGCAGCTTGGCCTTAGGCGGCAATCATCCCCAGCATTTT.

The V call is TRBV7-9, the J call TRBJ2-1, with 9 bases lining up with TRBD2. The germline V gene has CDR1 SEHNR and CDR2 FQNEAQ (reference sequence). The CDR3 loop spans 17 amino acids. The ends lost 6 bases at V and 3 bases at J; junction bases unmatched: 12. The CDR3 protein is CASRGLIAGVFYNEQFF. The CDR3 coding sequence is TGTGCCAGCAGGGGATTAATAGCGGGAGTTTTCTACAATGAGCAGTTCTTC.

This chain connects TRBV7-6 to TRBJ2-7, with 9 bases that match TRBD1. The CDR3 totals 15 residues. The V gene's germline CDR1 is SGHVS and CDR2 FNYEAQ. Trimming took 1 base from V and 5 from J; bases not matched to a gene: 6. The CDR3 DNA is TGTGCCAGCAGCTTAGGGGGACAGGGAGGGGACGAGCAGTACTTC. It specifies CASSLGGQGGDEQYF.

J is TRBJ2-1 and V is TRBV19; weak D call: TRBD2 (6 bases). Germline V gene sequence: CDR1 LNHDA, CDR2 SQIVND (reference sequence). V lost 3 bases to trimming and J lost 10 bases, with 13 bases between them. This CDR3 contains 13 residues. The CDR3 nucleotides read TGTGCCAGTAGTATTGTATCGGGAGACGAGCAGTTCTTC. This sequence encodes CASSIVSGDEQFF.

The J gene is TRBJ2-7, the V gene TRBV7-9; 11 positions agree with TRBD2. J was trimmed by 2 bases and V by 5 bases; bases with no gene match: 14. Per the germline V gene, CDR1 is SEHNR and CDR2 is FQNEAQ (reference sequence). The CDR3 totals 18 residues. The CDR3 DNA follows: TGTGCCAGCAGCCCCGAGTTGGGACTAGCGGCCCATACCTACGAGCAGTACTTC. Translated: CASSPELGLAAHTYEQYF.

The CDR3 loop reads CASSYTVIGNQPQHF. As DNA, the CDR3 is TGTGCCAGCAGTTATACAGTTATTGGCAATCAGCCCCAGCATTTT. This chain connects TRBV7-8 to TRBJ1-5, with D uncertain. The germline V and J ends were trimmed by 6 bases and 2 bases, with 14 bases remaining between them. The length of the CDR3 is 15 residues. Germline loops: CDR1 SGHVS, CDR2 FQNEAQ.

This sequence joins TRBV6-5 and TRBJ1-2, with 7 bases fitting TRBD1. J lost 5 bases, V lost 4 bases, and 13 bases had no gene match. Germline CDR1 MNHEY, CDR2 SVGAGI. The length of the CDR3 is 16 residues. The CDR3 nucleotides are TGTGCCAGCAGTTCACCCCGGGACAGCGCCCTATATGGCTACACCTTC. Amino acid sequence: CASSSPRDSALYGYTF.

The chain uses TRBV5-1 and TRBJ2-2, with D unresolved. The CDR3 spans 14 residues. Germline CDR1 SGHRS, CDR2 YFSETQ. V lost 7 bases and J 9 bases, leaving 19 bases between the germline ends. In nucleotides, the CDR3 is TGCGCCAGCCATTCCGCGGTGGCAGGCCGGGAGCTGTTTTTT. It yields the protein CASHSAVAGRELFF.

CDR3 sequence (DNA): TGTGCCAGCAGTCCAACCAACCTTCTCTACGAGCAGTACTTC. It translates to CASSPTNLLYEQYF. The genes are TRBV6-5 and TRBJ2-7; no firm D call. Germline V gene data show CDR1 as MNHEY and CDR2 as SVGAGI. Deletions cut 5 bases from V and 3 bases from J, with 14 bases between. This CDR3 spans 14 amino acids.

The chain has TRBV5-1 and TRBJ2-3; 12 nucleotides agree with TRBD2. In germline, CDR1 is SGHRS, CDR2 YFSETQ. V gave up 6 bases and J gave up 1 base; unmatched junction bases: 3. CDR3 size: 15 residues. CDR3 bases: TGCGCCAGCAACCGACTAGCGGGAGGCACAGATACGCAGTATTTT. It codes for CASNRLAGGTDTQYF.

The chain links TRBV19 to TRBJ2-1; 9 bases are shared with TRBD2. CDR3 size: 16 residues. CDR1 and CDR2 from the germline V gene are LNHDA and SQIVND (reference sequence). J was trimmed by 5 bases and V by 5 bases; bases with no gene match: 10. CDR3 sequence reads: CASSPGLASIDNEQFF. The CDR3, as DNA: TGTGCCAGTAGTCCTGGACTAGCGTCTATAGACAATGAGCAGTTCTTC.

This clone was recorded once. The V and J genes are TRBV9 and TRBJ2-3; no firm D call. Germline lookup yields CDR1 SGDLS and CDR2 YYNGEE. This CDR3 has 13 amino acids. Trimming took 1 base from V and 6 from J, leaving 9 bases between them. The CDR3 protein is CASSVFHGDTQYF. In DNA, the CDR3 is TGTGCCAGCAGCGTATTTCACGGCGATACGCAGTATTTT.

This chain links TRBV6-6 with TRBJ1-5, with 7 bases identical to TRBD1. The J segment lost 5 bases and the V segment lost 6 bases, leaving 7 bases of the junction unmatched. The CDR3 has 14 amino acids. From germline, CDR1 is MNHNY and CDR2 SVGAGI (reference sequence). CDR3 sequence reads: CASSLTGRDQPQHF. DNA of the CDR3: TGTGCCAGCAGCCTGACAGGGAGGGATCAGCCCCAGCATTTT.